These 8 T cell receptor beta chains originate from one sample sequenced in a study of blood T cell repertoires in COVID-19. TCRdb's copy holds only in-frame clones and misses some; the assay was immunoSEQ multiplex PCR. The sample consists of around 210,000 clones, almost 85% of them appearing once. The sequencing input was peripheral blood. Every receptor here comes from a man aged 45-65 years with COVID-19, enrolled during active disease.

With respect to this clone: One junction end does not reproduce the germline sequence, and a read error may be involved. V gene TRBV6-5 combines with J gene TRBJ1-1; D gene unclear. CDR1 and CDR2 (germline): MNHEY, SVGAGI. The CDR3 runs 15 residues. The CDR3: CASSYSYIMNTEAFF. CDR3 bases: TGTGCCAGCAGCTACTCCTATATTATGAACACTGAAGCTTTCTTT.

The J gene is TRBJ2-1, the V gene TRBV6-1; 13 nucleotides align to TRBD2. V shed 3 bases and J 11 bases; nucleotides not matched to a gene: 7. Germline CDR1 reads MNHNS; CDR2 reads SASEGT. The CDR3 runs 15 residues. The CDR3 DNA reads TGTGCCAGCAGTGAGCAGGGACTAGCGGGGAGCCAGCAGTTCTTC. It codes for CASSEQGLAGSQQFF.

This clone was seen a handful of times. This chain uses TRBV6-5 with TRBJ2-7; 9 nucleotides align to TRBD2. The germline V gene has CDR1 MNHEY and CDR2 SVGAGI. Germline trimming cut 2 bases from V and 8 bases from J; bases unmatched to any gene: 10. The CDR3 spans 15 residues. Here the CDR3 DNA reads TGTGCCAGCAGTTACGCGGGGGGGCAATACCAGCAGCAGTACTTC. It is translated as CASSYAGGQYQQQYF.

In this sample, this clone turned up once. This chain joins TRBV13 and TRBJ1-2, with D possibly TRBD1 on 6 matching bases. The CDR3 has 17 residues. Germline CDR1 is PRHDT and CDR2 is FYEKMQ (reference sequence). The V end was cut by 5 bases, the J end by 2 bases, with 21 bases between. CDR3 sequence: CASSPPRGGRLNYGYTF. The CDR3 DNA is TGTGCCAGCAGCCCCCCCCGGGGGGGGCGCCTAAACTATGGCTACACCTTC.

The chain is built from TRBV28 and TRBJ2-7, with a possible D match to TRBD1 (5 bases). Trimming stripped 4 bases from V and 3 bases from J, with 19 bases between. CDR3 length: 16 residues. Germline V gene data show CDR1 as MDHEN and CDR2 as SYDVKM. CDR3 sequence (DNA): TGTGCCAGCAGTTCAGAAGGTCCAGGGAAAAGCTACGAGCAGTACTTC. This encodes CASSSEGPGKSYEQYF.

This clone has only one observation. This chain uses TRBV7-8 with TRBJ2-7; 9 nucleotides align to TRBD2. The V gene's germline CDR1 is SGHVS and CDR2 FQNEAQ. The CDR3 extends over 14 amino acids. V was clipped by 3 bases and J by 3 bases; unmatched bases: 3. Here the CDR3 reads CASSFSGGFYEQYF. The CDR3 nucleotides are TGTGCCAGCAGCTTTAGCGGGGGATTCTACGAGCAGTACTTC.

This clone is a singleton in its sample. The chain recombines TRBV5-1 with TRBJ2-7; 12 nucleotides match TRBD2. The J segment lost 2 bases and the V segment lost 4 bases, leaving 1 base of the junction unmatched. The CDR3 covers 14 residues. Germline V gene sequence: CDR1 SGHRS, CDR2 YFSETQ. The DNA of the CDR3 is TGCGCCAGCAGCCGGACTAGCGGGACCTACGAGCAGTACTTC. Amino acids: CASSRTSGTYEQYF.

The chain uses TRBV27 and TRBJ1-4; 7 bases are shared with TRBD1. The germline gives CDR1 MNHEY, CDR2 SMNVEV (reference sequence). The J segment lost 0 bases and the V segment lost 5 bases, leaving 3 bases of the junction unmatched. The CDR3 spans 15 residues. The CDR3 DNA sequence: TGTGCCAGCAGTACAACAGGGGCAACTAATGAAAAACTGTTTTTT. Protein product: CASSTTGATNEKLFF.